Sequencing of this T cell receptor (beta chain) was carried out in a study of cytomegalovirus exposure and HLA in healthy donors. Study conclusions and caveats: Researchers reported in a later analysis that common viral pathogens appeared linked to several top clusters. Investigators reported 150 to 200 TCR beta chains as tied to cytomegalovirus.

This clone occurred once. Its antigen is unknown. A multiplex PCR was run with 60 Vbeta primers and 13 Jbeta primers. TCRdb's copy holds only in-frame clones and misses some; the assay was immunoSEQ multiplex PCR. The sample consists of 150,000 to 200,000 clones, roughly 87% of them appearing once. This sequence originates from a man in his forties or fifties in good health and CMV-seronegative. Material: PBMCs.

The CDR3 DNA is TGTGCCAGCACTGGAGGAGGCAATCAGCCCCAGCATTTT. Its translation: CASTGGGNQPQHF. V is TRBV6-6 and J is TRBJ1-5; D remains unclear. The CDR3 loop spans 13 amino acids. Trimming took 7 bases from V and 2 from J, leaving 9 bases between them. CDR1 is MNHNY and CDR2 is SVGAGI in the germline V gene (reference sequence).